This T cell receptor beta chain originates from a study of CD8 T cells in Susac syndrome. This clonotype was observed a single time. The antigen remains unidentified. The authors reverse transcribed about 0.5 to 1 ug RNA with random hexamers. The method of amplification for TCR beta CDR3 was immunoSEQ multiplex PCR, covering 54 Vbeta and 13 Jbeta. TCRdb used MiXCR to reprocess the immunoSEQ multiplex PCR reads, holding one entry per CDR3 protein. This repertoire shows around 190,000 distinct CDR3 sequences, under 95% found once; its top ten account for 0.095% to 0.12%. The CDR3 length is 16 residues. Germline V lookup: CDR1 SEHNR, CDR2 FQNEAQ (reference sequence). V lost 5 bases and J 6 bases, leaving 17 bases between the germline ends. Findings of the study overall: The study recognized that the number of individuals in its TCR sequencing and HLA analysis was relatively small.

The V gene is TRBV7-9, the J gene TRBJ1-6; perhaps TRBD1 as D (5 bases). This TCR derives from a human donor in good health. Sequenced material: CD4+ T cells from PBMCs. CDR3 nucleotide sequence: TGTGCCAGCAGCCTTATACCGGGACGGATTAATTCACCCCTCCACTTT. The encoded protein is CASSLIPGRINSPLHF.